The next 21 T cell receptor beta chains were all read from a single sample in a study of T cells expressing NK-cell markers (TCRdb year 2020). Library preparation employed 5' RACE. Sequenced on an Illumina HiSeq 2000. The reads, reprocessed by TCRdb, yield one row per CDR3 protein sequence and no DNA. The table of this sample itemizes a few hundred thousand distinct CDR3 sequences. Of the sample, 4% to 6.5% is held by the ten largest clones. Source material: blood T cells: a sorted CD56 or NKG2C T cell subset, CD4+ or CD8+ T cells, or bulk PBMC T cells (not recorded which). These receptors were collected from a man aged 18 to 70 in good health.

The CDR3: CASNPSSSRAAGESYEQYF. The V gene is TRBV5-1, the J gene TRBJ2-7; the D call from TCRdb, TRBD1, cannot be confirmed without DNA. CDR1 and CDR2 (germline): SGHRS, YFSETQ. This CDR3 contains 19 residues.

The rearrangement joins TRBV7-2 to TRBJ2-1; as DNA is missing, the TRBD2 call by TCRdb cannot be tested. The CDR3 consists of 16 residues. Germline V gives CDR1 SGHTA, CDR2 FQGNSA. The CDR3 region is CASSSYALAGGNEQFF. Filled out from reference TRBV7-2 and TRBJ2-1, the complete variable domain reads GAGVSQSPSNKVTEKGKDVELRCDPISGHTALYWYRQSLGQGLEFLIYFQGNSAPDKSGLPSDRFSAERTGGSVSTLTIQRTQQEDSAVYLCASSSYALAGGNEQFFGPGTRLTVL.

The chain employs TRBV24-1 and TRBJ2-1; with no DNA, the TCRdb D assignment of TRBD2 cannot be verified. From germline, CDR1 is KGHDR and CDR2 SFDVKD. This CDR3 region has 17 residues. CDR3 residues: CATSDPGTRGMNNEQFF.

The CDR3 spells CAWSVDGVGSGYTF. V and J are TRBV30 and TRBJ1-2. Germline loops: CDR1 GTSNPN, CDR2 SVGIG (reference sequence). The CDR3 has 14 residues.

This rearrangement joins TRBV20-1 to TRBJ1-5; TCRdb picks TRBD1, but there is no DNA to check that call. This CDR3 spans 14 amino acids. CDR1 and CDR2 (germline): DFQATT, SNEGSKA (reference sequence). The chain's CDR3 is CSASWGRGRQPQHF.

The rearrangement links TRBV20-1 to TRBJ1-2; absent DNA, TCRdb's TRBD1 call cannot be checked. This CDR3 is built from 12 residues. Germline values: CDR1 DFQATT, CDR2 SNEGSKA (reference sequence). This CDR3 reads CSANRDRGGYTF.

V gene TRBV5-6 combines with J gene TRBJ2-2. This CDR3 has 16 amino acids. The germline V gene encodes CDR1 SGHDT and CDR2 YYEEEE. CDR3 amino acids: CASSLELGTNTGELFF.

V and J are TRBV18 and TRBJ2-1. In germline, CDR1 is KGHSH, CDR2 LQKENI. This CDR3 has 17 amino acids. Here the CDR3 reads CASSPRYGSSSYNEQFF. Filled out from reference TRBV18 and TRBJ2-1, the complete variable domain reads NAGVMQNPRHLVRRRGQEARLRCSPMKGHSHVYWYRQLPEEGLKFMVYLQKENIIDESGMPKERFSAEFPKEGPSILRIQQVVRGDSAAYFCASSPRYGSSSYNEQFFGPGTRLTVL.

The chain is built from TRBV18 and TRBJ2-4; TCRdb's D gene call, TRBD2, goes unchecked for lack of DNA. Germline lookup yields CDR1 KGHSH and CDR2 LQKENI. CDR3 length: 12 amino acids. The CDR3 sequence is CASSRESSIQYF.

The chain links TRBV5-5 to TRBJ1-6; TCRdb lists TRBD1, though no DNA is available to test this call. CDR3 length: 17 residues. Germline loops: CDR1 SGHKS, CDR2 YYEKEE (reference sequence). The chain's CDR3 is CASSLWQGGSYNSPLHF.

V usage is TRBV4-2 and J usage is TRBJ1-1; TCRdb selects TRBD1, and the lack of DNA leaves this call unchecked. Germline V gene sequence: CDR1 LGHNA, CDR2 YNFKEQ. The CDR3 is 17 residues long. Here the CDR3 reads CASSHSGAEERGTEAFF.

The chain is built from TRBV19 and TRBJ2-1; TCRdb's assignment of TRBD2 cannot be checked, as there is no DNA. The CDR3 is 16 amino acids. Germline V gives CDR1 LNHDA, CDR2 SQIVND (reference sequence). This chain's CDR3 is CASSILTSGDRNEQFF.

The chain carries TRBV6-6 and TRBJ2-7; TCRdb reports TRBD1, a call that lacks DNA to check it against. Germline CDR1 reads MNHNY; CDR2 reads SVGAGI (reference sequence). This CDR3 has 13 residues. CDR3 residues: CASSARTQGEQYF.

J is TRBJ2-3 and V is TRBV19; there is no DNA to check the TCRdb D call of TRBD2. Germline V gene sequence: CDR1 LNHDA, CDR2 SQIVND (reference sequence). The CDR3 is made up of 14 amino acids. CDR3 amino acids: CASNRGRDTDTQYF.

J is TRBJ1-2 and V is TRBV5-1; the TRBD1 assignment by TCRdb is unverifiable without DNA. CDR3 length equals 15 residues. The V gene's germline CDR1 is SGHRS and CDR2 YFSETQ. The CDR3 region is CASSPDRGQNYGYTF.

The rearrangement joins TRBV7-2 to TRBJ2-1. This CDR3 region has 16 residues. Germline CDR1 reads SGHTA; CDR2 reads FQGNSA. CDR3 in amino acids: CASSLGGGLSYNEQFF.

This rearrangement joins TRBV6-1 to TRBJ2-1; the D call from TCRdb, TRBD2, cannot be confirmed without DNA. This CDR3 has 15 amino acids. Germline assignment: CDR1 MNHNS and CDR2 SASEGT. The CDR3 loop is CASSLIAGVYNEQFF.

The rearrangement uses TRBV7-2 and TRBJ2-4. The CDR3 spans 12 residues. CDR1 SGHTA and CDR2 FQGNSA come from the germline V gene. Here the CDR3 reads CASSLDTNIQYF.

The rearrangement uses TRBV11-2 and TRBJ2-7; TCRdb outputs TRBD1, but without DNA this stays unchecked. Per germline, CDR1 SGHAT and CDR2 FQNNGV. This CDR3 comprises 13 residues. CDR3 sequence: CASSSQGNGEQYF.

V and J are TRBV28 and TRBJ1-1. Germline V CDR1 and CDR2: MDHEN, SYDVKM. This CDR3 has 14 residues. CDR3: CASSFEGGGTEAFF.

The chain has TRBV7-2 and TRBJ2-2. CDR3 size: 16 residues. Germline V gene sequence: CDR1 SGHTA, CDR2 FQGNSA. The CDR3 here is CASSGHRFGNTGELFF.